What follows are 14 T cell receptor beta chains derived from one specimen sequenced in a study of control samples from healthy donors and cancer patients. Using immunoSEQ multiplex PCR, the repertoire was profiled, and TCRdb retains in-frame clones only, with some absent. The sample lists approximately 150,000 clones; more than 80% were seen once. The sequenced sample was blood. These TCRs come from a man aged 18 to 35 in good health.

The chain employs TRBV3-1 (or the pseudogene TRBV3-2) and TRBJ1-6; weak D call: TRBD1 (5 bases). The germline CDR1 and CDR2 sequences are LGHDT and YNNKEL (reference sequence). This CDR3 has 18 residues. The V end lost 3 bases, the J end lost 3 bases, and 18 bases lay between the germline ends. CDR3 in amino acids: CASSHRGGKRDYNSPLHF. CDR3 coding DNA: TGTGCCAGCAGCCATCGCGGGGGGAAGCGTGACTATAATTCACCCCTCCACTTT.

The chain has TRBV9 and TRBJ2-3; 11 positions match TRBD2. Germline CDR1 SGDLS, CDR2 YYNGEE. Trimming at V came to 3 bases and at J to 0 bases, leaving 9 bases not matched to a gene. The CDR3 is made up of 18 amino acids. The CDR3 DNA is TGTGCCAGCAGCGAACTAGCGGGGGATCACCAAAGCACAGATACGCAGTATTTT. As protein: CASSELAGDHQSTDTQYF.

The rearrangement links TRBV6-2 or TRBV6-3 to TRBJ2-7, with 7 nucleotides matching TRBD1. The CDR3 runs 14 residues. CDR1 and CDR2 (germline): MNHEY, SVGEGT. J lost 4 bases, V lost 5 bases, and 8 bases had no gene match. CDR3 nucleotides: TGTGCCAGCAGTGGCCGGGACAGCACTTACGAGCAGTACTTC. Amino acid sequence: CASSGRDSTYEQYF.

V gene TRBV18 combines with J gene TRBJ1-6; D is undetermined. V dropped 3 bases and J dropped 8 bases, with 11 bases sitting between them. The CDR3 runs to 14 residues. The germline V gene encodes CDR1 KGHSH and CDR2 LQKENI. The CDR3 DNA reads TGTGCCAGCTCACCCCCGGGGAGTTATTCACCCCTCCACTTT. Protein sequence: CASSPPGSYSPLHF. The entire variable domain, with the rest obtained from reference TRBV18 and TRBJ1-6, is as follows: NAGVMQNPRHLVRRRGQEARLRCSPMKGHSHVYWYRQLPEEGLKFMVYLQKENIIDESGMPKERFSAEFPKEGPSILRIQQVVRGDSAAYFCASSPPGSYSPLHFGNGTRLTVT.

This chain connects TRBV14 to TRBJ2-7; D remains unclear. Looked up from germline, CDR1 is SGHDN and CDR2 is FVKESK. Trimming shortened V by 5 bases and J by 4 bases, and 12 bases separated the two germline ends. The CDR3 extends over 13 amino acids. The CDR3 region has the DNA TGTGCCAGCAGCGAACTGGGGTGGTACGAGCAGTACTTC. It is translated as CASSELGWYEQYF. Using reference TRBV14 and TRBJ2-7 for the parts outside the CDR3, the full variable domain is EAGVTQFPSHSVIEKGQTVTLRCDPISGHDNLYWYRRVMGKEIKFLLHFVKESKQDESGMPNNRFLAERTGGTYSTLKVQPAELEDSGVYFCASSELGWYEQYFGPGTRLTVT.

The CDR3 spells CASSPLTGTDTQYF. The CDR3, as DNA: TGTGCCAGCTCACCACTGACCGGCACAGATACGCAGTATTTT. V and J are TRBV18 and TRBJ2-3; D call uncertain. With 1 base removed from V and 1 base from J, the gap between germline ends came to 6 bases. Per germline, CDR1 KGHSH and CDR2 LQKENI. This CDR3 has 14 residues.

This chain joins TRBV18 and TRBJ2-4; tentatively, D is TRBD2 (5 bases). This CDR3 comprises 15 residues. Per germline, CDR1 KGHSH and CDR2 LQKENI. Trimming took off 6 bases at V and 0 bases at J, with 12 bases between the two ends. Here the CDR3 DNA reads TGTGCCAGCTCCAAAGCGGATCTAGCCAAAAACATTCAGTACTTC. It codes for CASSKADLAKNIQYF.

V and J are TRBV25-1 and TRBJ1-3, with D unclear. V lost 1 base and J lost 1, with 5 bases in between. The germline V gene has CDR1 MGHDK and CDR2 SYGVNS. The CDR3 covers 14 residues. The CDR3 DNA reads TGTGCCAGCAGTGAATTCGGGTCTGGAAACACCATATATTTT. Its protein product is CASSEFGSGNTIYF.

The chain carries TRBV4-2 and TRBJ1-5; D call uncertain. Germline assignment: CDR1 LGHNA and CDR2 YNFKEQ. This CDR3 has 15 amino acids. V lost 3 bases and J lost 0, with 9 bases in between. As DNA, the CDR3 is TGTGCCAGCAGCCACCTGGACGGTAGCAATCAGCCCCAGCATTTT. The encoded protein is CASSHLDGSNQPQHF.

The chain carries TRBV5-4 and TRBJ2-5; TRBD2 matches at 13 bases. The CDR3 contains 16 residues. The trim removed 0 bases at V and 2 bases at J, leaving 1 base unmatched. Germline loops: CDR1 SGHNT, CDR2 YYREEE (reference sequence). This CDR3 is CASSLGLAGGQETQYF. The CDR3 DNA reads TGTGCCAGCAGCTTGGGACTAGCGGGGGGACAAGAGACCCAGTACTTC.

The chain links TRBV6-5 to TRBJ1-4; the match to TRBD1 covers 9 bases. V shed 0 bases and J 10 bases; nucleotides not matched to a gene: 9. Germline loops: CDR1 MNHEY, CDR2 SVGAGI. This CDR3 is 16 amino acids long. This CDR3 is CASSYSKDRGFGKLFF. DNA of the CDR3: TGTGCCAGCAGTTACTCGAAGGACAGGGGTTTCGGAAAACTGTTTTTT.

The gene calls are TRBV5-6 and TRBJ1-2, with 8 positions matching TRBD1. V gave up 5 bases and J gave up 8 bases; unmatched junction bases: 8. CDR3 length equals 13 residues. The V gene's germline CDR1 is SGHDT and CDR2 YYEEEE. CDR3 protein: CASSQGAAGGYTF. DNA of the CDR3: TGTGCCAGCAGTCAGGGGGCCGCGGGCGGCTACACCTTC.

This clone occurred once. The chain carries TRBV4-1 and TRBJ1-1; D is uncertain. The CDR3 totals 16 residues. Trimming stripped 1 base from V and 1 base from J, with 13 bases between. Per the germline V gene, CDR1 is MGHRA and CDR2 is YSYEKL. CDR3 DNA sequence: TGCGCCAGCAGCCAAGGCCGGGGTACAGAGAACACTGAAGCTTTCTTT. Encoded protein: CASSQGRGTENTEAFF.

In this sample, this clone turned up once. V is TRBV6-2 or TRBV6-3 and J is TRBJ1-5; 10 bases align to TRBD1. This CDR3 contains 13 residues. The V gene's germline CDR1 is MNHEY and CDR2 SVGEGT. V dropped 5 bases and J dropped 6; count of bases not matched to a gene: 1. CDR3 sequence (DNA): TGTGCCAGCAGTGGACAGGGGGTTCAGCCCCAGCATTTT. This codes for CASSGQGVQPQHF.